A single sample gave rise to the 15 T cell receptor beta chains below, sequenced in a study of cytomegalovirus exposure and HLA in healthy donors. Use of 60 Vbeta and 13 Jbeta primers characterized the PCR. Here immunoSEQ multiplex PCR was the method, and the copy in TCRdb shows in-frame clones only, minus some. The table has around 150,000 clones, 76% seen once. The sample was PBMCs. These TCRs come from a female donor in good health and CMV-seropositive.

The V and J genes are TRBV7-2 and TRBJ2-5; 11 nucleotides agree with TRBD2. The J call could be wrong; TRBJ2-7 is a better fit for the DNA end. The germline gives CDR1 SGHTA, CDR2 FQGNSA. This CDR3 is 18 amino acids long. The CDR3 nucleotides are TGTGCCAGCAGCCCGATCCGTTTTTTAGCGGGAGGGCCATACGAGCAGTACTTC. Protein product: CASSPIRFLAGGPYEQYF.

This clone has more than one count but fewer than ten. The chain uses TRBV2 and TRBJ1-5, with D uncertain. Germline V CDR1 and CDR2: SNHLY, FYNNEI. The CDR3 runs 13 residues. Trimming took 11 bases from V and 3 from J, leaving 14 bases between them. CDR3 DNA: TGTGCCTCCCATTACAGCCTCAATCAGCCCCAGCATTTT. Its translation: CASHYSLNQPQHF. Supplemented by reference TRBV2 and TRBJ1-5, the full variable domain reads EPEVTQTPSHQVTQMGQEVILRCVPISNHLYFYWYRQILGQKVEFLVSFYNNEISEKSEIFDDQFSVERPDGSNFTLKIRSTKLEDSAMYFCASHYSLNQPQHFGDGTRLSIL.

The V call is TRBV19, the J call TRBJ2-5; 7 bases agree with TRBD1. Unmatched junction bases numbered 11, after V lost 2 bases and J lost 5 bases. The CDR3 totals 16 residues. Germline CDR1 is LNHDA and CDR2 is SQIVND (reference sequence). The CDR3 loop is CASSILGRGRGETQYF. The DNA of the CDR3 is TGTGCCAGTAGTATATTAGGTAGGGGGCGAGGGGAGACCCAGTACTTC.

The CDR3: CASSSRQGEQETQYF. For the CDR3, the DNA is TGTGCCAGCAGCTCCCGACAGGGGGAACAAGAGACCCAGTACTTC. The chain uses TRBV11-2 and TRBJ2-5; 9 bases are shared with TRBD1. Germline values: CDR1 SGHAT, CDR2 FQNNGV. V shed 4 bases and J 2 bases; nucleotides not matched to a gene: 5. This CDR3 contains 15 residues.

Concerning this clone itself: Other DNA sequences in this specimen translate into the identical CDR3. The V call is TRBV5-6, the J call TRBJ2-7; TRBD1 aligns across 9 bases. Germline V gives CDR1 SGHDT, CDR2 YYEEEE. The CDR3 has 14 residues. Losses at the gene ends were 1 base for V and 2 bases for J; bases not matched to a gene: 1. CDR3 protein: CASSLRTGAYEQYF. CDR3 coding DNA: TGTGCCAGCAGCTTGAGGACAGGGGCCTACGAGCAGTACTTC.

The chain is built from TRBV25-1 and TRBJ2-5; 7 nucleotides agree with TRBD2. CDR3 length equals 15 residues. V lost 2 bases to trimming and J lost 0 bases; unmatched junction nucleotides: 3. CDR1 and CDR2 (germline): MGHDK, SYGVNS. The CDR3 DNA follows: TGTGCCAGCAGTGAAGGGGAGGGGTACCAAGAGACCCAGTACTTC. This codes for CASSEGEGYQETQYF.

The J gene is TRBJ1-4, the V gene TRBV2, with a tentative D call TRBD1 (6 bases). The CDR3 contains 14 residues. Trimming left V 3 bases short and J 7 bases short, with 12 bases between. Germline values: CDR1 SNHLY, CDR2 FYNNEI. CDR3 residues: CASSDSQGREKLFF. CDR3 nucleotides: TGTGCCAGCAGTGACAGCCAGGGGCGTGAAAAACTGTTTTTT. Full variable domain (remainder filled in from reference TRBV2 and TRBJ1-4): EPEVTQTPSHQVTQMGQEVILRCVPISNHLYFYWYRQILGQKVEFLVSFYNNEISEKSEIFDDQFSVERPDGSNFTLKIRSTKLEDSAMYFCASSDSQGREKLFFGSGTQLSVL.

This clone was observed a single time. The J gene is TRBJ2-5, the V gene TRBV28, with TRBD1 matching 7 bases. Gene TRBJ2-7 matches the end of the DNA better, so the J call may be wrong. From germline, CDR1 is MDHEN and CDR2 SYDVKM. CDR3 size: 15 residues. The CDR3 reads CASSTTGLFRDEQYF. DNA for the CDR3: TGTGCCAGCAGTACGACAGGGTTATTTAGGGACGAGCAGTACTTC.

The chain has TRBV9 and TRBJ2-5, with TRBD1 identical over 11 bases. The V gene end was trimmed by 4 bases and the J gene end by 5 bases; junction bases not matched to a gene: 4. CDR3 length: 14 residues. The germline V gene has CDR1 SGDLS and CDR2 YYNGEE. The CDR3 DNA sequence: TGTGCCAGCAGCCGGACAGGGGGCGGGGAGACCCAGTACTTC. It codes for CASSRTGGGETQYF.

This clone was seen only a few times. The gene calls are TRBV14 and TRBJ2-2; 9 nucleotides agree with TRBD1. Germline CDR1 is SGHDN and CDR2 is FVKESK. CDR3 length: 16 residues. The trim removed 1 base at V and 6 bases at J, leaving 6 bases unmatched. The CDR3: CASSQVGTGLAGELFF. CDR3 bases: TGTGCCAGCAGCCAAGTCGGGACAGGGCTGGCCGGGGAGCTGTTTTTT.

The chain carries TRBV30 and TRBJ2-3; a possible D gene is TRBD2 (5 bases). The V gene lost 0 bases and the J gene lost 2 bases, with 6 bases spanning the gap. CDR1 is GTSNPN, CDR2 SVGIG, per germline (reference sequence). This CDR3 spans 13 amino acids. CDR3 in DNA: TGTGCCTGGAGTGTACGGGACACAGATACGCAGTATTTT. Translated, it gives CAWSVRDTDTQYF.

The chain couples TRBV27 to TRBJ2-7; 8 bases match TRBD2. Germline V lookup: CDR1 MNHEY, CDR2 SMNVEV (reference sequence). The CDR3 runs 15 residues. The junction had 8 bases not matched to a gene; V was cut back by 3 bases and J by 4 bases. The CDR3 DNA follows: TGTGCCAGCAGTTTCCGGGAGGGGGGATCTTACGAGCAGTACTTC. Its translation: CASSFREGGSYEQYF.

This clone was recorded only once. The V gene is TRBV5-1, the J gene TRBJ2-2; TRBD2 matches at 10 bases. The CDR3 contains 17 residues. CDR1 and CDR2 (germline): SGHRS, YFSETQ. The ends lost 2 bases at V and 6 bases at J; junction bases unmatched: 10. CDR3 protein: CASSFGYERGGAGELFF. CDR3 sequence (DNA): TGCGCCAGCAGCTTTGGATACGAGCGGGGGGGCGCCGGGGAGCTGTTTTTT.

Details on this clone: Other DNA sequences from this sample encode an identical CDR3 as well. V usage is TRBV5-1 and J usage is TRBJ2-3; TRBD2 aligns across 7 bases. The V gene end was trimmed by 2 bases and the J gene end by 1 base; junction bases not matched to a gene: 1. Germline assignment: CDR1 SGHRS and CDR2 YFSETQ. The CDR3 spans 14 residues. CDR3 sequence reads: CASSFLAGTDTQYF. The CDR3 DNA reads TGCGCCAGCAGCTTCCTAGCGGGCACAGATACGCAGTATTTT.

The chain recombines TRBV28 with TRBJ1-6; TRBD1 matches 8 bases. This CDR3 is built from 13 residues. Germline V lookup: CDR1 MDHEN, CDR2 SYDVKM. Trimming at V came to 4 bases and at J to 10 bases, leaving 3 bases not matched to a gene. The CDR3 loop is CASSSTGVSPLHF. For the CDR3, the DNA is TGTGCCAGCAGTTCGACAGGGGTATCACCCCTCCACTTT.